The entry below gives a single T cell receptor beta chain sequence along with its context. Its antigen is not known. Germline CDR1 and CDR2: SNHLY and FYNNEI. V lost 4 bases, J lost 9 bases, and 5 bases stayed unmatched. The CDR3 has 12 amino acids. TCRdb processed the RACE reads anew with MiXCR; each CDR3 protein has one entry. Of under 300,000 distinct CDR3 sequences in the sample, approximately 8.4% were seen once. The data belong to a study of human T cells and chemical hapten exposure. Study-wide findings and caveats: DPC sensitization did not alter TCRs above 1 in 1000 frequency. Because all patients had alopecia, their immune responses might differ from healthy ones.

Time point described: pre-sensitization, week 0. The treatment here: therapeutic diphenylcyclopropenone sensitization with weekly scalp DPC. The authors' total RNA extraction used unfractionated whole blood. The rearrangement joins TRBV2 to TRBJ1-1, with TRBD1 matching over 7 bases. The receptor's source is a woman aged 40 to 55 with alopecia areata. Some clones in this sample may be carry-over from other donors' samples. Sequencing was performed on whole blood, taken in connection with sensitization to the hapten diphenylcyclopropenone (DPC). The CDR3 loop is CASSVMRGQAFF. DNA for the CDR3: TGTGCCAGCAGTGTAATGAGGGGGCAAGCTTTCTTT.